The clone carrying this TCR beta chain was seen a handful of times. Its cognate antigen is unknown. Each sample had at least 6.5 million PBMCs isolated. A J-beta primer mix and a sample-barcoded 5' primer were used in a second PCR of roughly 6 to 11 cycles. MiXCR, applied by TCRdb to the 5' RACE reads, yields one record per CDR3 protein. Of roughly 500,000 distinct CDR3 sequences in the sample, 25% to 30% were seen once. This sample was included in a study of blood T cells in healthy people across ages. V lost 6 bases, J lost 6 bases, and 12 bases lay in between. The CDR3 has 11 amino acids. Germline V gene data show CDR1 as SQVTM and CDR2 as ANQGSEA. General study points: With age, beta diversity per million T cells declined roughly linearly, significantly by 40. It was the long-lived donors that had more naive CD4+ cells and higher diversity than aged donors.

The receptor's source is a woman in her seventies in good health. Sequenced: blood. This chain links TRBV29-1 with TRBJ2-7; possibly TRBD1 for D (5 bases). The CDR3 sequence: CSVADTGEQYF. DNA of the CDR3: TGCAGCGTCGCGGACACCGGCGAGCAGTACTTC.